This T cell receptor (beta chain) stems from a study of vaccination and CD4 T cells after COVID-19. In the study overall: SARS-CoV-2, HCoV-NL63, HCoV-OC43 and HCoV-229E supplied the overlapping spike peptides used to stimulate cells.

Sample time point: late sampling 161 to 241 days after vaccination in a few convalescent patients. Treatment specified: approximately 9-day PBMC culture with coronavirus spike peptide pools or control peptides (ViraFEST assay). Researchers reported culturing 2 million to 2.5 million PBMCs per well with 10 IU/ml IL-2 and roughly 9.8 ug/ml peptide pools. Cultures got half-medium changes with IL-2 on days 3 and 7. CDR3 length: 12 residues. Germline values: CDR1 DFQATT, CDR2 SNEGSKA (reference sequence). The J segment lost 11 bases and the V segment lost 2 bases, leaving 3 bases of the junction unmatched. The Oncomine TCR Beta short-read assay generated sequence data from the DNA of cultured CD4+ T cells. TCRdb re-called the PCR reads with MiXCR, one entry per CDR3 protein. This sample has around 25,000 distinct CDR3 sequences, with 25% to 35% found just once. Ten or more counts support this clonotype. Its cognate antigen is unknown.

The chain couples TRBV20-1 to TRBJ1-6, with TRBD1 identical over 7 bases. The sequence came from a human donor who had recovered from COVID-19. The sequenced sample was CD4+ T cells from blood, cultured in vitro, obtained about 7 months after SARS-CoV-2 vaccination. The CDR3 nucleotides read TGCAGTGCTAGACCACAGGGGACACCCCTCCACTTT. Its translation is CSARPQGTPLHF.